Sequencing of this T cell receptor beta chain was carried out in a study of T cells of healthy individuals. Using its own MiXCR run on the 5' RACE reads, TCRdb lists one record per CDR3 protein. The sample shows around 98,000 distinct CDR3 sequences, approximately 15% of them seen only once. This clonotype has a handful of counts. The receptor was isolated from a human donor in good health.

The CDR3 DNA sequence: TGCAGCGCAAGGACTAGCGACTCCTACGAGCAGTACTTC. As protein: CSARTSDSYEQYF. The chain has TRBV29-1 and TRBJ2-7; 9 nucleotides agree with TRBD2. The CDR3 has 13 residues. Germline-derived CDR1 and CDR2 are SQVTM and ANQGSEA. The V and J ends lost 7 bases and 0 bases, in that order; junction bases with no gene match: 4.